This TCR beta chain was documented in a study of blood T cell repertoires in COVID-19 (dated by TCRdb to 2020 to 2021). As for the study more broadly: Collaborator samples came from the United States, Italy and Spain and covered acute and convalescent phases of COVID-19. The material from the prospective study consisted of cDNA or gDNA derived from T cells, B-cell-depleted T cells, or PBMCs. The dataset comprised deeply sampled blood TCRbeta repertoires from subjects exposed to, actively infected with, or recovered from COVID-19. The repertoires were made available in a free public database intended to serve as a resource for research on the immune response to SARS-CoV-2. The samples were drawn from the first 160 participants of the ongoing ImmuneRACE study and from more than 1,000 subjects provided by 6 global collaborators. A de-identified subject ID, COVID-19 status, age in years and sex were almost always included in the sample metadata. Where available, HLA class I and class II types were obtained from metadata supplied by the sample provider rather than from assay-based typing. Findings and caveats that apply to the study as a whole: The amount of clinical and demographic metadata varied by source and participant and was provided uncurated.

Each collaborating institution followed its own protocols to collect whole blood in K2EDTA tubes. Collaborator samples were shipped for TCRbeta analysis as frozen whole blood, isolated PBMCs, or DNA extracted from either sample type. Turning to this clone: No antigen is known for it. Nothing much larger sits one base from this clone, and base qualities are not available.

TCRbeta CDR3 regions were amplified from genomic DNA by means of the immunoSEQ Assay, a bias-controlled multiplex PCR. In the original analysis: The number of nucleated cells in each sample was estimated by amplification of reference gene primers within the assay. To quantify the absolute abundance of each unique TCRbeta CDR3 rearrangement, sequence reads were collapsed and filtered. Productive Simpson clonality was computed per sample as the square root of Simpson's diversity index over productive rearrangements. The table comes from immuneACCESS by way of TCRdb, which keeps in-frame sequences with V and J called. Part of the clones is missing from these tables; in studies checked, under half for an unresolved V gene and the rest for unknown reasons. That table is the source of V, J and clone size, and D and trimming were worked out from the DNA. The sample data list about 36,000 clones, and 90% of these were observed just once. The top ten hold 4.8% of the sample.

The clonotype comes from a human donor in a cohort sampled during active COVID-19. Sequenced sample: peripheral blood.

The CDR3 sequence is CASSQSPSRVNYEQYF. Here is the DNA: TGTGCCAGCAGCCAATCCCCCAGCAGGGTGAACTACGAGCAGTACTTC. Rearrangement joined TRBV16 to TRBJ2-7; the best D guess is TRBD1, with 5 bases matching. The germline V gene sets CDR1 to KGHSY and CDR2 to FQNENV. The CDR3 goes from the cysteine to the phenylalanine over 16 residues. The entry retains the CDR3 DNA only, 48 bases that are in frame from base 1. Cut back by 0 bases and 3 bases, the V and J ends lie 15 bases apart.